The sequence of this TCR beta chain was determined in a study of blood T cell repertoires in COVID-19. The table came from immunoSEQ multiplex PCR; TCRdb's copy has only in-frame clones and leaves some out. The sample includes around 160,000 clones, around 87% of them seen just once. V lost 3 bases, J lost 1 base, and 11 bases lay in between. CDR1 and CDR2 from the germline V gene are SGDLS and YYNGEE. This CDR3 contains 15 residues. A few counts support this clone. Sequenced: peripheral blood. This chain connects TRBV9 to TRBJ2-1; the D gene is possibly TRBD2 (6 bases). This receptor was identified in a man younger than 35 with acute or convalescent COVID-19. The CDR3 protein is CASSDSGQSYNEQFF. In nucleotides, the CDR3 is TGTGCCAGCAGCGACAGCGGGCAATCCTACAATGAGCAGTTCTTC.